This T cell receptor (beta chain) came from a study of blood T cell repertoires in COVID-19. Study context: PBMCs, B-cell-depleted T cells, or T cells were the source of the cDNA or gDNA that made up the material.

In the study's own analysis: Cell counts per sample came from amplifying reference gene primers. Assay: immunoSEQ multiplex PCR; the TCRdb copy retains only in-frame clones and omits some. The DNA gave D and trimming, while V, J and clone size come from that table. The sample has fewer than 300,000 clones; approximately 87% are singletons. Trimming left V 0 bases short and J 3 bases short, with 6 bases between. The CDR3 spans 13 residues. Germline values: CDR1 SGHRS, CDR2 YFSETQ. The chain recombines TRBV5-1 with TRBJ1-1; D is undetermined. The sequence came from a woman aged 40-49 years who had recovered from COVID-19. The source material was peripheral blood. CDR3 in DNA: TGCGCCAGCAGCTTGGAGGAGGACACTGAAGCTTTCTTT. Protein sequence: CASSLEEDTEAFF.